One and the same sample provided the 14 T cell receptor beta chains below, sequenced in a study of T cell repertoires in cytomegalovirus infection. TCRdb processed the reads anew with MiXCR; each CDR3 protein has one entry. The data show approximately 730,000 distinct CDR3 sequences, 25% to 35% seen once. No antigen is known for these receptors. Sequencing used cultured CD8+ T cells from PBMCs, obtained from culture after CMV antigen stimulation. These receptors all come from a human donor in good health (CMV status not recorded). Some clones in this sample may be carry-over from other donors' samples.

The chain couples TRBV7-8 to TRBJ2-1, with D unclear. This CDR3 region has 14 residues. Germline CDR1 reads SGHVS; CDR2 reads FQNEAQ. Trimming left V 6 bases short and J 6 bases short, with 15 bases between. CDR3 sequence reads: CASRPLRSLNEQFF. CDR3 in DNA: TGTGCCAGCAGGCCTTTGCGGTCCCTCAATGAGCAGTTCTTC.

Only a few counts were recorded for this clonotype. This chain uses TRBV19 with TRBJ2-2; 9 bases match TRBD1. The CDR3 has 18 amino acids. Germline assignment: CDR1 LNHDA and CDR2 SQIVND (reference sequence). Unmatched junction bases numbered 11, after V lost 5 bases and J lost 1 base. CDR3 coding DNA: TGTGCCAGTAGTCCTAAAAGGTGGACAGGGGTGAACACCGGGGAGCTGTTTTTT. It is translated as CASSPKRWTGVNTGELFF.

The chain is built from TRBV7-9 and TRBJ1-1; no firm D call. The CDR3 consists of 15 residues. V was trimmed by 4 bases and J by 7 bases, leaving 19 bases between them. Germline V lookup: CDR1 SEHNR, CDR2 FQNEAQ (reference sequence). CDR3 amino acids: CASSSADSPWGEAFF. CDR3 DNA: TGTGCCAGCAGCTCCGCGGATAGCCCGTGGGGTGAAGCTTTCTTT.

V and J are TRBV6-5 and TRBJ1-2; 8 nucleotides agree with TRBD1. Germline lookup yields CDR1 MNHEY and CDR2 SVGAGI. The V gene end was trimmed by 4 bases and the J gene end by 8 bases; junction bases not matched to a gene: 12. CDR3 length equals 15 residues. The DNA of the CDR3 is TGTGCCAGCAGTTTCTCCTACATGACAGGGGAGGGCTACACCTTC. Translating gives CASSFSYMTGEGYTF.

This chain connects TRBV19 to TRBJ2-1; no clear D. The germline CDR1 and CDR2 sequences are LNHDA and SQIVND (reference sequence). V lost 7 bases and J 0 bases, leaving 16 bases between the germline ends. The CDR3 sequence is 16 residues long. CDR3 DNA: TGTGCCAGTACCCATACCTCGGGCGGCTCCTACAATGAGCAGTTCTTC. Encoded protein: CASTHTSGGSYNEQFF.

There are a few counts of this clonotype. The chain uses TRBV6-2 or TRBV6-3 and TRBJ2-1; 7 positions agree with TRBD1. Trimming removed 7 bases from V and 6 bases from J; junction bases left unmatched: 6. This CDR3 region has 13 residues. Germline-derived CDR1 and CDR2 are MNHEY and SVGEGT. CDR3 DNA sequence: TGTGCCAGCACCTACAGGGGCGGCAATGAGCAGTTCTTC. This sequence encodes CASTYRGGNEQFF.

This clonotype was observed a handful of times. V gene TRBV28 combines with J gene TRBJ2-1; possible D gene TRBD1, 5 bases. In germline, CDR1 is MDHEN, CDR2 SYDVKM. The CDR3 extends over 15 amino acids. V lost 3 bases and J 0 bases, leaving 9 bases between the germline ends. CDR3 sequence reads: CASSFMGRSYNEQFF. CDR3 coding DNA: TGTGCCAGCAGTTTCATGGGGCGCTCCTACAATGAGCAGTTCTTC.

The chain's CDR3 is CASSPPPPADTQYF. CDR3 in DNA: TGTGCCAGCAGTCCCCCTCCCCCCGCAGATACGCAGTATTTT. The rearrangement uses TRBV12-3 or TRBV12-4 and TRBJ2-3; D is undetermined. The CDR3 spans 14 residues. Trimming removed 5 bases from V and 4 bases from J, with 13 bases in between.

There are a few counts of this clonotype. V is TRBV7-9 and J is TRBJ1-4; TRBD1 matches at 7 bases. The germline V gene encodes CDR1 SEHNR and CDR2 FQNEAQ (reference sequence). This CDR3 comprises 15 residues. V was clipped by 3 bases and J by 8 bases; unmatched bases: 9. Here the CDR3 DNA reads TGTGCCAGCAGCTTCCCACAGGGGCCTCGAGAAAAACTGTTTTTT. Its translation: CASSFPQGPREKLFF. Supplemented by reference TRBV7-9 and TRBJ1-4, the full variable domain reads DTGVSQNPRHKITKRGQNVTFRCDPISEHNRLYWYRQTLGQGPEFLTYFQNEAQLEKSRLLSDRFSAERPKGSFSTLEIQRTEQGDSAMYLCASSFPQGPREKLFFGSGTQLSVL.

The chain has TRBV24-1 and TRBJ2-1; weak D call: TRBD1 (5 bases). V gave up 2 bases and J gave up 2 bases, with 12 bases separating them. The CDR3 has 16 amino acids. Per germline, CDR1 KGHDR and CDR2 SFDVKD. The CDR3 DNA is TGTGCCACCAGTGATTACAGGCAGGGTGCCTACAATGAGCAGTTCTTC. It translates to CATSDYRQGAYNEQFF.

The sample holds a few counts of this clonotype. The J gene is TRBJ1-4, the V gene TRBV27; 9 positions agree with TRBD1. The CDR3 consists of 15 residues. The J segment lost 8 bases and the V segment lost 5 bases, leaving 9 bases of the junction unmatched. Germline loops: CDR1 MNHEY, CDR2 SMNVEV (reference sequence). CDR3 sequence: CASSAKQGAWEKLFF. DNA for the CDR3: TGTGCCAGCAGTGCAAAACAGGGGGCTTGGGAAAAACTGTTTTTT. Variable domain in full (rest from reference TRBV27 and TRBJ1-4): EAQVTQNPRYLITVTGKKLTVTCSQNMNHEYMSWYRQDPGLGLRQIYYSMNVEVTDKGDVPEGYKVSRKEKRNFPLILESPSPNQTSLYFCASSAKQGAWEKLFFGSGTQLSVL.

V usage is TRBV10-3 and J usage is TRBJ2-3, with D perhaps matching TRBD2 (5 bases). The CDR3 extends over 14 amino acids. Trimming left V 3 bases short and J 4 bases short, with 11 bases between. CDR1 and CDR2 (germline): ENHRY, SYGVKD. In DNA, the CDR3 is TGTGCCATCAGTGACCCCCCCGGGGCAGATACGCAGTATTTT. Amino acid sequence: CAISDPPGADTQYF.

This chain joins TRBV5-1 and TRBJ2-7; D is unresolved. Trimming removed 0 bases at V and 7 bases at J, with 14 bases between. The CDR3 covers 14 residues. Germline V gene lookup returns CDR1 SGHRS and CDR2 YFSETQ. This chain's CDR3 is CASSLAVRLEEQYF. CDR3 coding DNA: TGCGCCAGCAGCTTGGCGGTCAGACTGGAAGAGCAGTACTTC.

This sequence joins TRBV6-2 or TRBV6-3 and TRBJ2-4; 11 bases align to TRBD2. Per germline, CDR1 MNHEY and CDR2 SVGEGT. This CDR3 contains 15 residues. The V and J ends lost 4 bases and 9 bases, in that order; junction bases with no gene match: 8. CDR3 protein: CASSSTSGGDVIQYF. As DNA, the CDR3 is TGTGCCAGCAGTTCTACTAGCGGGGGAGATGTCATTCAGTACTTC.